This section outlines one TCR beta chain sequence together with its context. This clone was seen only a few times. The target of this receptor is not known. Per-base qualities were not stored, and no clone one base away is much larger. The sample originates from a study of blood T cell repertoires in COVID-19 (dated by TCRdb to 2018 to 2020). Context from the whole study: Samples covering the acute and convalescent phases of COVID-19 were provided by collaborators in the United States, Italy and Spain. Sample metadata almost always included a de-identified subject ID, COVID-19 status, age in years and sex. A freely available public database, intended as a resource for researchers studying the immune response to SARS-CoV-2, is where the repertoires were released. Subjects who had been exposed to COVID-19, were actively infected with it, or had recovered from it provided the deeply sampled blood TCRbeta repertoires that made up the dataset. The samples were drawn from two sources: the first 160 participants of the ongoing ImmuneRACE study, and 1,254 subjects contributed by 6 global collaborators. The material from the prospective study consisted of cDNA or gDNA derived from T cells, B-cell-depleted T cells, or PBMCs. HLA class I and class II types, where available, came from metadata supplied by the sample provider rather than from assay-based typing.

Findings and caveats that apply to the study as a whole: The amount of clinical and demographic metadata varied by source and participant and was provided uncurated.

CDR1 and CDR2, per the germline V gene, are SGHAT and FQNNGV. The V and J ends are trimmed by 3 bases and 2 bases, leaving 11 bases between them. From the cysteine up to the phenylalanine, the CDR3 has a length of 14 residues. The entry retains the CDR3 DNA only, 42 bases that are in frame from base 1. TCRbeta CDR3 regions were amplified from genomic DNA by means of the immunoSEQ Assay, a bias-controlled multiplex PCR. Concerning the study's data processing: Nucleated cell counts per sample were estimated from amplification of reference gene primers within the assay. To quantify the absolute abundance of each unique TCRbeta CDR3 rearrangement, sequence reads were collapsed and filtered. Productive Simpson clonality was computed per sample as the square root of Simpson's diversity index over productive rearrangements. This immuneACCESS table, as held by TCRdb, lists in-frame sequences with V and J called but not all clones. Of the missing ones, under half trace to an unresolved V gene in checked studies; the others have no known cause. V, J and clone size were drawn from that table, and D and trimming were deduced from the DNA. For this sample the table gives some 180,000 clones, of which around four fifths were detected only once. The ten top clones hold over 7% of the sample.

One collaborating source in Seattle enrolled patients during active infection and followed them longitudinally through the course of disease. Collaborating institutions collected whole blood in K2EDTA tubes following their own protocols. For TCRbeta analysis, collaborator samples were shipped as frozen whole blood, as isolated PBMCs, or as DNA extracted from either sample type. In this chain, TRBV11-2 is recombined with TRBJ2-7; the D gene is perhaps TRBD2, on 7 matching bases. This sequence was found in a woman at least 80 years old with COVID-19, enrolled during active disease. The sequenced sample was peripheral blood. CDR3 sequence: CASSFLGGAYEQYF. The nucleotide sequence reads TGTGCCAGCAGCTTTTTAGGGGGGGCCTACGAGCAGTACTTC.